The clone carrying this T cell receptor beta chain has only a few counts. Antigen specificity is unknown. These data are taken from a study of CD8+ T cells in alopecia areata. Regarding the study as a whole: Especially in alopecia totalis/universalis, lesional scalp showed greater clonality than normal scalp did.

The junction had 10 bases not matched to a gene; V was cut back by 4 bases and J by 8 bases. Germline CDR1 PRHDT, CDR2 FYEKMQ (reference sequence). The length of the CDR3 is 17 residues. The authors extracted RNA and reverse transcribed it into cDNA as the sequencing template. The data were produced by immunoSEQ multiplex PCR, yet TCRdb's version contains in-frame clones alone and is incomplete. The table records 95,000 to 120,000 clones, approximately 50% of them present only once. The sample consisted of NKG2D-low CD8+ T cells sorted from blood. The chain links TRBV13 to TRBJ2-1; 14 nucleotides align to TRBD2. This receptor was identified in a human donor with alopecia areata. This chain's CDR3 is CASSSLGTSGSHDEQFF. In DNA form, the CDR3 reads TGTGCCAGCAGCTCTTTGGGGACTAGCGGGAGTCATGATGAGCAGTTCTTC.